This TCR beta chain is from a study of blood T cell repertoires in COVID-19. Study background: The analysed material was cDNA or gDNA that came from T cells, B-cell-depleted T cells, or PBMCs.

The length of the CDR3 is 16 residues. Germline V gene lookup returns CDR1 MDHEN and CDR2 SYDVKM. V lost 7 bases to trimming and J lost 8 bases; unmatched junction nucleotides: 18. How the authors handled the data: Amplification of reference gene primers was used by the study to estimate nucleated cell counts. The repertoire was sequenced with immunoSEQ multiplex PCR; TCRdb's copy has only in-frame clones and lacks some. Clonal size and the V and J genes are those of that table, whereas D and trimming came from the DNA. The sample lists 25,000 to 35,000 clones, roughly 90% occurring once. The material sequenced was peripheral blood. The sequence derives from a human donor in a cohort sampled during active COVID-19. The chain links TRBV28 to TRBJ1-2; TRBD1 agrees at 8 bases. This CDR3 reads CASNPPGRGRLGGYTF. The CDR3 nucleotides are TGTGCCAGCAACCCCCCGGGCAGGGGGCGCCTCGGGGGCTACACCTTC.